This T cell receptor beta chain was obtained from a study of blood T cell repertoires in COVID-19 (dated by TCRdb to the early 2020s). With regard to the full study: Collaborator samples came from the United States, Italy and Spain and covered acute and convalescent phases of COVID-19. The repertoires were released in a freely available public database meant as a resource for research on the immune response to SARS-CoV-2. The material from the prospective study consisted of cDNA or gDNA derived from T cells, B-cell-depleted T cells, or PBMCs. Subjects who had been exposed to COVID-19, were actively infected with it, or had recovered from it provided the deeply sampled blood TCRbeta repertoires that made up the dataset. Samples were obtained from the ongoing ImmuneRACE study (first 160 participants) and from some 1,200 subjects provided by 6 global collaborators. HLA class I and class II types, where available, came from metadata supplied by the sample provider rather than from assay-based typing. A de-identified subject ID, COVID-19 status, age in years and sex were almost always included in the sample metadata.

Study-level results and caveats: The quantity of clinical and demographic metadata differed by source and by participant and was supplied without curation.

Points on this clone: What antigen it recognizes has not been identified. No base quality values were provided; no much bigger clone lies one nucleotide off.

Another Seattle source contributed samples from volunteer blood donors who had recovered from COVID-19. Collaborating institutions collected whole blood in K2EDTA tubes following their own protocols. For TCRbeta analysis, collaborator samples were shipped as frozen whole blood, as isolated PBMCs, or as DNA extracted from either sample type. TCRbeta CDR3 regions were amplified from genomic DNA by means of the immunoSEQ Assay, a bias-controlled multiplex PCR. Per the original workflow: The number of nucleated cells in each sample was estimated by amplification of reference gene primers within the assay. To quantify the absolute abundance of each unique TCRbeta CDR3 rearrangement, sequence reads were collapsed and filtered. For each sample, productive Simpson clonality was calculated as the square root of Simpson's diversity index across productive rearrangements. The clones in this table, taken by TCRdb from immuneACCESS, are in-frame only. Not every clone is retained; where verified, under half of the shortfall comes from an unresolved V gene, and the cause of the rest is unknown. The V and J calls and clone size are taken from that table; D and trimming were inferred from the DNA. The sample has some 260,000 clones on record, more than 75% of them singletons. The ten largest clonotypes hold around 0.91% of the sample.

CDR1 and CDR2, looked up from the germline V gene, are SGHTA and FQGNSA. Trimming costs V 5 bases and J 3 bases, and their ends lie 22 bases apart. The CDR3 holds 17 amino acids from the cysteine to the phenylalanine. Kept here is only the CDR3 DNA, which spans 51 bases and is read in frame from base 1. Sample: peripheral blood. Here the chain combines TRBV7-2 and TRBJ1-2; the D gene identity is not certain. The clonotype was recovered from a woman aged 40 to 50 who had recovered from COVID-19. The CDR3 protein: CASSPQVGSKTHYGYTF. Here is the DNA: TGTGCCAGCAGCCCCCAGGTCGGCAGCAAAACCCACTATGGCTACACCTTC.